The clone carrying this T cell receptor beta chain was detected many times. The sample comes from a study of T cells after posttransplantation cyclophosphamide. Sequencing was performed with immunoSEQ multiplex PCR; in TCRdb, only in-frame clones are kept and a portion is missing. The sample holds about 26,000 clones, and no clone turns up only once. On the day of bone marrow donation, the related graft donor provided peripheral blood. The source is a man aged 45-65 years in good health, CMV-negative, and a related stem cell transplant donor. The source material was PBMCs.

In nucleotides, the CDR3 is TGTGCCAGTAGTAGGGACAGGGGCCTCGAGCAGTACTTC. Its protein is CASSRDRGLEQYF. V usage is TRBV19 and J usage is TRBJ2-7, with 10 bases matching TRBD1. The length of the CDR3 is 13 residues. Losses at the gene ends were 4 bases for V and 6 bases for J; bases not matched to a gene: 3. Germline V CDR1 and CDR2: LNHDA, SQIVND (reference sequence).